This entry lists 4 T cell receptor beta chains sequenced from one sample in a study of CXCR3-negative and CXCR3-positive naive CD8 T cells. Their antigen targets remain unknown. Study-wide findings and caveats: CXCR3-positive naive cells carried more hydrophobic TRB CDR3s than CXCR3-negative naive cells did.

The libraries of TRB cDNA were prepared using 5' RACE with UMI labels. With the 5' RACE reads reprocessed, TCRdb shows one record per CDR3 protein and no DNA. The specimen's table records around 60,000 distinct CDR3 sequences. Sequencing was carried out using naive CXCR3+ CD8+ T cells from blood. Noted subset: CD45RO-CCR7+CD27+CD95- naive CD8+ T cells expressing CXCR3 (TNR3+). The receptors were gathered from a human donor in good health. Some clones in this sample may be carry-over from other donors' samples.

The chain's CDR3 is CASSSGTFSTDTQYF. The chain employs TRBV7-3 and TRBJ2-3; absent DNA, TCRdb's TRBD1 call cannot be checked. The CDR3 is 15 residues long. CDR1 is SGHTA and CDR2 is FQGTGA in the germline V gene.

The chain is built from TRBV6-1 and TRBJ2-3. Germline CDR1 MNHNS, CDR2 SASEGT. The CDR3 loop spans 16 amino acids. CDR3 loop: CASSEEGMGNTDTQYF.

CDR3: CASSFLPGRGNEKLFF. The chain carries TRBV12-3 or TRBV12-4 and TRBJ1-4. CDR3 size: 16 residues.

This chain connects TRBV7-6 to TRBJ2-5. Germline CDR1 reads SGHVS; CDR2 reads FNYEAQ. The CDR3 is 14 residues long. CDR3 amino acids: CASSLDPAQETQYF.